These T cell receptor beta chains were read from a single sample in a study of T cell responses to AZD1222 COVID-19 vaccine. Assay used: immunoSEQ multiplex PCR; TCRdb lists only in-frame clones, some missing. The sample records around 84,000 clones, around 90% being singletons. The sample was peripheral blood, taken on day 0 of MenACWY control vaccination. These receptors were taken from an adult in good health. Both conserved end residues are part of each CDR3.

j_call: TRBJ2-2
v_call: TRBV7-7
cdr3_length: 15
cdr3_aa: CASSPTGLEGGELFF

j_call: TRBJ2-7
v_call: TRBV27
cdr3_length: 13
cdr3_aa: CASSRGSKIEQYF

j_call: TRBJ2-5
v_call: TRBV3-1/TRBV3-2
cdr3_length: 16
cdr3_aa: CASSQVRDWGQETQYF

j_call: TRBJ1-4
v_call: TRBV27
cdr3_length: 16
cdr3_aa: CASSRSRGSVNEKLFF

j_call: TRBJ2-7
v_call: TRBV14
cdr3_length: 15
cdr3_aa: CASSQDLGGVSEQYF

j_call: TRBJ2-5
v_call: TRBV7-7
cdr3_length: 15
cdr3_aa: CASSAGLAGVETQYF

j_call: TRBJ1-2
v_call: TRBV29-1
cdr3_length: 14
cdr3_aa: CSVETWAIRGGYTF

j_call: TRBJ1-2
v_call: TRBV19
cdr3_length: 14
cdr3_aa: CASSKPGLNYGYTF

j_call: TRBJ1-5
v_call: TRBV5-1
cdr3_length: 13
cdr3_aa: CASSLEGERPQHF

j_call: TRBJ2-7
v_call: TRBV21-1
cdr3_length: 16
cdr3_aa: CASTQIPRDRDYEQYF

j_call: TRBJ1-1
v_call: TRBV5-1
cdr3_length: 16
cdr3_aa: CASSLDQGAGNTEAFF

j_call: TRBJ1-4
v_call: TRBV13
cdr3_length: 14
cdr3_aa: CASSRGGGDEKLFF

j_call: TRBJ1-5
v_call: TRBV24-1
cdr3_length: 15
cdr3_aa: CATSDSGRVHQPQHF

j_call: TRBJ2-5
v_call: TRBV19
cdr3_length: 16
cdr3_aa: CASTPGGPGGKETQYF

j_call: TRBJ2-2
v_call: TRBV3-1/TRBV3-2
cdr3_length: 13
cdr3_aa: CASAGGGPGELFF

j_call: TRBJ1-2
v_call: TRBV6-1
cdr3_length: 14
cdr3_aa: CASSETWDSYGYTF

j_call: TRBJ1-5
v_call: TRBV27
cdr3_length: 14
cdr3_aa: CASSPWVSNQPQHF

j_call: TRBJ2-3
v_call: TRBV4-1
cdr3_length: 16
cdr3_aa: CASSQDLGGRRDTQYF

j_call: TRBJ1-1
v_call: TRBV19
cdr3_length: 13
cdr3_aa: CASSYRGPTEAFF

j_call: TRBJ2-5
v_call: TRBV28
cdr3_length: 14
cdr3_aa: CASSRGSRQETQYF

j_call: TRBJ2-5
v_call: TRBV5-1
cdr3_length: 15
cdr3_aa: CASSLAPGFQETQYF

j_call: TRBJ2-5
v_call: TRBV20-1
cdr3_length: 12
cdr3_aa: CSASYYQETQYF

j_call: TRBJ2-2
v_call: TRBV5-1
cdr3_length: 20
cdr3_aa: CASSNLPGLAGGTVTGELFF

j_call: TRBJ1-4
v_call: TRBV4-3
cdr3_length: 20
cdr3_aa: CASSQDLGKISGTTNEKLFF

j_call: TRBJ2-3
v_call: TRBV7-3
cdr3_length: 14
cdr3_aa: CASSDSGEGDTQYF

j_call: TRBJ2-2
v_call: TRBV5-1
cdr3_length: 14
cdr3_aa: CASSPQGNTGELFF

j_call: TRBJ2-1
v_call: TRBV2
cdr3_length: 13
cdr3_aa: CASSGQGWGEQFF

j_call: TRBJ2-7
v_call: TRBV5-1
cdr3_length: 12
cdr3_aa: CASGTGSYEQYF

j_call: TRBJ2-1
v_call: TRBV5-4
cdr3_length: 15
cdr3_aa: CASSLAGTSGNEQFF

j_call: TRBJ2-5
v_call: TRBV18
cdr3_length: 17
cdr3_aa: CASSPGLAGGLGETQYF

j_call: TRBJ1-3
v_call: TRBV5-1
cdr3_length: 16
cdr3_aa: CASSVQGVDSGNTIYF

j_call: TRBJ2-3
v_call: TRBV5-3
cdr3_length: 16
cdr3_aa: CARSLEAGGPGDTQYF

j_call: TRBJ1-1
v_call: TRBV7-2
cdr3_length: 19
cdr3_aa: CASSLYPLGQGNVGTEAFF

j_call: TRBJ1-4
v_call: TRBV6-5
cdr3_length: 16
cdr3_aa: CASSYYPPASNEKLFF

j_call: TRBJ2-2
v_call: TRBV27
cdr3_length: 19
cdr3_aa: CASSPTPAGASGRTGELFF

j_call: TRBJ2-5
v_call: TRBV7-2
cdr3_length: 17
cdr3_aa: CASSSGLAGLRAETQYF

j_call: TRBJ2-3
v_call: TRBV7-9
cdr3_length: 15
cdr3_aa: CASSLASQGADTQYF

j_call: TRBJ1-4
v_call: TRBV7-9
cdr3_length: 16
cdr3_aa: CASSFGGAPANEKLFF

j_call: TRBJ1-1
v_call: TRBV12-3/TRBV12-4
cdr3_length: 11
cdr3_aa: CASSLQGRAFF

j_call: TRBJ1-5
v_call: TRBV7-2
cdr3_length: 14
cdr3_aa: CASSLNQQAQPQHF

j_call: TRBJ1-4
v_call: TRBV6-2/TRBV6-3
cdr3_length: 17
cdr3_aa: CASSYSVRAPPGEKLFF

j_call: TRBJ2-2
v_call: TRBV10-1
cdr3_length: 15
cdr3_aa: CASSDERTNTGELFF

j_call: TRBJ1-2
v_call: TRBV3-1/TRBV3-2
cdr3_length: 11
cdr3_aa: CASSLGDGYTF

j_call: TRBJ2-3
v_call: TRBV5-4
cdr3_length: 16
cdr3_aa: CASSRGSGRLADTQYF

j_call: TRBJ1-5
v_call: TRBV18
cdr3_length: 15
cdr3_aa: CASSTGQGDNQPQHF

j_call: TRBJ1-3
v_call: TRBV12-3/TRBV12-4
cdr3_length: 12
cdr3_aa: CASSLEGKIIYF

j_call: TRBJ1-1
v_call: TRBV6-5
cdr3_length: 13
cdr3_aa: CASSTRQELAAFF